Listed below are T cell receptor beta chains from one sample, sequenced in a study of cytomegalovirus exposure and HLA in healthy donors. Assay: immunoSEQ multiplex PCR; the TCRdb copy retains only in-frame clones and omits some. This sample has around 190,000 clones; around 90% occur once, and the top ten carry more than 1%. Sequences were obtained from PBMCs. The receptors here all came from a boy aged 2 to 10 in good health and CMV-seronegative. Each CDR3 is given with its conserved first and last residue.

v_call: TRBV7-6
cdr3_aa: CASSPTPGQDNSPLHF

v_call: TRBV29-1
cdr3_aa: CSVVGRGLSEQYF

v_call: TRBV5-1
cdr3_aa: CASTRLAGGTTDTQYF

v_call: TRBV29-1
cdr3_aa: CSQDRTSGTGEQFF

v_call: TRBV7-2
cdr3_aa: CASSLGGMAGQETQYF

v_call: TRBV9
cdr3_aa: CASSVGAGGHSDTQYF

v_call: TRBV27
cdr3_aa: CASSPGGRTDTQYF

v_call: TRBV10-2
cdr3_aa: CASSESRSGTEAFF

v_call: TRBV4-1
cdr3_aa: CASSPGGQGLHIEAFF

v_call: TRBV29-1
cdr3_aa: CSVTGGQETQYF

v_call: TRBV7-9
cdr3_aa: CASSLGTSGKETQYF

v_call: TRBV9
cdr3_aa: CASSVRDREGNRSEQYF

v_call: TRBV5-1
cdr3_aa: CASSSGTGGYNEQFF

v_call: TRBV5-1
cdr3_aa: CASSLAYGWDSPYNEQFF

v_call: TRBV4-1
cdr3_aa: CASSQIGTSGDLRDF